A single sample is the source of the 10 T cell receptor beta chains below, sequenced in a study of T cell responses to AZD1222 COVID-19 vaccine. TCRdb's copy holds only in-frame clones and misses some; the assay was immunoSEQ multiplex PCR. The sample carries some 130,000 clones, more than 85% recorded once. This specimen consisted of peripheral blood, obtained on day 0 of AZD1222 vaccination. The receptors here all came from an adult in good health.

The chain joins TRBV4-2 to TRBJ2-6; TRBD1 is a possible D gene (6 bases). The CDR3 spans 18 residues. The germline V gene has CDR1 LGHNA and CDR2 YNFKEQ. V gave up 6 bases and J gave up 1 base, with 19 bases separating them. The CDR3 region has the DNA TGTGCCAGCAGTCAAAGTGGTCAGGGGTCGTCTGGGGCCAACGTCCTGACTTTC. Protein: CASSQSGQGSSGANVLTF.

This rearrangement joins TRBV15 to TRBJ1-6; D is possibly TRBD1 (5 bases). From germline, CDR1 is LNHNV and CDR2 YYDKDF (reference sequence). The length of the CDR3 is 13 residues. Trimming took off 8 bases at V and 8 bases at J, with 13 bases between the two ends. The DNA of the CDR3 is TGTGCCACCTCAGTTCTCAGGGATTCACCCCTCCACTTT. Its protein is CATSVLRDSPLHF.

This clone has a single count. This chain connects TRBV11-2 to TRBJ2-3; D is ambiguous. V dropped 3 bases and J dropped 6 bases, with 13 bases sitting between them. Germline lookup yields CDR1 SGHAT and CDR2 FQNNGV. The CDR3 runs 14 residues. This chain's CDR3 is CASSFQVNGDTQYF. The DNA for the CDR3 is TGTGCCAGCAGCTTTCAAGTCAACGGCGATACGCAGTATTTT.

This rearrangement joins TRBV6-2 or TRBV6-3 to TRBJ2-5; 8 bases agree with TRBD1. Germline V lookup: CDR1 MNHEY, CDR2 SVGEGT. The CDR3 sequence is 15 residues long. Unmatched junction bases numbered 8, after V lost 3 bases and J lost 5 bases. The DNA for the CDR3 is TGTGCCAGCAGTTATAAAGGGACAGGCGGGGAGACCCAGTACTTC. Protein sequence: CASSYKGTGGETQYF.

V is TRBV7-9 and J is TRBJ2-3; 7 bases are a match to TRBD2. CDR1 SEHNR and CDR2 FQNEAQ come from the germline V gene (reference sequence). The CDR3 runs to 15 residues. V shed 3 bases, J shed 2 bases, and the junction held 5 bases outside the gene matches. The CDR3 here is CASSFSGKNTDTQYF. CDR3 bases: TGTGCCAGCAGCTTCAGCGGGAAGAACACAGATACGCAGTATTTT. The whole variable domain, filled in from reference TRBV7-9 and TRBJ2-3, reads DTGVSQNPRHKITKRGQNVTFRCDPISEHNRLYWYRQTLGQGPEFLTYFQNEAQLEKSRLLSDRFSAERPKGSFSTLEIQRTEQGDSAMYLCASSFSGKNTDTQYFGPGTRLTVL.

The CDR3 coding sequence is TGTGCCAGCAGCCCTTTGGAAGGGGCGGCCGGGGAGCTGTTTTTT. It yields the protein CASSPLEGAAGELFF. The rearrangement uses TRBV9 and TRBJ2-2; D is perhaps TRBD1 (5 bases). The germline V gene encodes CDR1 SGDLS and CDR2 YYNGEE. Trimming took off 4 bases at V and 6 bases at J, with 16 bases between the two ends. The CDR3 extends over 15 amino acids.

The chain employs TRBV28 and TRBJ2-1; TRBD2 aligns across 10 bases. V shed 6 bases, J shed 7 bases, and the junction held 12 bases outside the gene matches. The CDR3 covers 16 residues. Germline V gene sequence: CDR1 MDHEN, CDR2 SYDVKM. The CDR3 DNA sequence: TGTGCCAGCAGGGTTACTAGCGGGATGCGTCGGAATGAGCAGTTCTTC. Its translation is CASRVTSGMRRNEQFF.

CDR3 coding DNA: TGTGCCAGTAGTATAGCCTCGACAGAGCAGTTCTTC. As protein: CASSIASTEQFF. This chain links TRBV19 with TRBJ2-1, with D hard to call. CDR1 and CDR2 from the germline V gene are LNHDA and SQIVND (reference sequence). V was pared by 1 base and J by 10 bases, with 8 bases between. CDR3 size: 12 residues.

The genes are TRBV19 and TRBJ1-2; TRBD1 aligns across 8 bases. The trim removed 6 bases at V and 4 bases at J, leaving 7 bases unmatched. From germline, CDR1 is LNHDA and CDR2 SQIVND (reference sequence). The CDR3 is 14 residues long. The chain's CDR3 is CASSLLDRAYGYTF. The CDR3 DNA reads as TGTGCCAGTAGCCTCTTGGACAGGGCCTATGGCTACACCTTC. The variable domain in full, completed from reference TRBV19 and TRBJ1-2, reads DGGITQSPKYLFRKEGQNVTLSCEQNLNHDAMYWYRQDPGQGLRLIYYSQIVNDFQKGDIAEGYSVSREKKESFPLTVTSAQKNPTAFYLCASSLLDRAYGYTFGSGTRLTVV.

The chain carries TRBV24-1 and TRBJ2-3; D assignment may be TRBD1 or TRBD2 (5 bases each). V lost 9 bases, J lost 4 bases, and 13 bases lay in between. Germline assignment: CDR1 KGHDR and CDR2 SFDVKD. This CDR3 spans 13 amino acids. The CDR3 coding sequence is TGTGCCACCGGGGCCCAGGGACCAGATACGCAGTATTTT. This translates into CATGAQGPDTQYF.